The present T cell receptor (beta chain) was sequenced within a study of graft-versus-host responses after intestinal transplantation. In regard to this clone: Its antigen is unknown.

Sequencing was performed with immunoSEQ multiplex PCR; in TCRdb, only in-frame clones are kept and a portion is missing. Of fewer than 50,000 clones listed, roughly nine tenths are singletons. The V and J ends lost 2 bases and 5 bases, in that order; junction bases with no gene match: 0. Per the germline V gene, CDR1 is MNHEY and CDR2 is SMNVEV (reference sequence). The CDR3 covers 13 residues. Study-level points and caveats: Some GvH clones appeared in ileal mucosa or blood before recipient bone marrow.

The sample here was PBMCs, taken 524 days after transplant. The sequence was collected from a human patient who received an intestinal transplant, so some T cells may come from the graft donor. The chain employs TRBV27 and TRBJ2-1, with TRBD2 matching over 7 bases. As DNA, the CDR3 is TGTGCCAGCAGTTTACTAGCGGACAATGAGCAGTTCTTC. This codes for CASSLLADNEQFF.